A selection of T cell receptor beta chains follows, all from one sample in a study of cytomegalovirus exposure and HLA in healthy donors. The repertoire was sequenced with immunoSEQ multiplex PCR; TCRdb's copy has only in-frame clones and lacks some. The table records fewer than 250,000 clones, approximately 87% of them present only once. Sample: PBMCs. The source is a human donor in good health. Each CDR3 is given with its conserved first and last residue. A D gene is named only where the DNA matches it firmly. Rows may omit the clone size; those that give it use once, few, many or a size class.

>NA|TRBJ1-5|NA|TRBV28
CASSLYAAGNQPQHF
TGTGCCAGCAGTTTATACGCGGCTGGCAATCAGCCCCAGCATTTT
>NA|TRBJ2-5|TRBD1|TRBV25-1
CASRDRVRETQYF
TGTGCCAGCAGAGACAGGGTCCGGGAGACCCAGTACTTC
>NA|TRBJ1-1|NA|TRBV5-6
CASSYGQPNTEAFF
TGTGCCAGCAGTTACGGACAGCCGAACACTGAAGCTTTCTTT
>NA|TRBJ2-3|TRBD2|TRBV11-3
CASSVGLVSTDTQYF
TGTGCCAGCAGCGTCGGACTAGTAAGCACAGATACGCAGTATTTT
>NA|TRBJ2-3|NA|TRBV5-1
CASSFLDYSTDTQYF
TGCGCCAGCAGCTTTCTGGACTATAGCACAGATACGCAGTATTTT
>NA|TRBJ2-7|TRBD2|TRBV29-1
CSVELAGVSYEQYF
TGCAGCGTTGAATTAGCGGGAGTTTCCTACGAGCAGTACTTC
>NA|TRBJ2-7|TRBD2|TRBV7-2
CASSPPGLAGGNNEQYF
TGTGCCAGCAGCCCCCCCGGACTAGCGGGAGGGAACAACGAGCAGTACTTC
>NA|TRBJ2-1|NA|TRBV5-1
CASSLLPGVANEQFF
TGCGCCAGCAGCTTGTTACCGGGAGTCGCGAATGAGCAGTTCTTC
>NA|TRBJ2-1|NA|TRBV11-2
CASSLSLGLNEQFF
TGTGCCAGCAGCTTAAGTCTTGGACTAAATGAGCAGTTCTTC
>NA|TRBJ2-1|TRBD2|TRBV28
CASSLWVSGRNNEQFF
TGTGCCAGCAGTTTATGGGTTAGCGGGAGGAACAATGAGCAGTTCTTC
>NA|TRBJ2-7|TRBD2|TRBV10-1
CASSEEASGKQYF
TGCGCCAGCAGTGAAGAGGCTAGCGGGAAGCAGTACTTC
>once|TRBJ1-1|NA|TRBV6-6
CASSSTGMNTEAFF
TGTGCCAGCAGTAGTACAGGGATGAACACTGAAGCTTTCTTT
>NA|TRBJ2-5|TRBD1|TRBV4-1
CASSQDPDRAQETQYF
TGCGCCAGCAGCCAAGATCCGGACAGGGCTCAAGAGACCCAGTACTTC
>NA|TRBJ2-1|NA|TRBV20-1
CSAGVGEQFF
TGCAGTGCGGGAGTGGGTGAGCAGTTCTTC
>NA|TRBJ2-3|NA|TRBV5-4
CASSFPGQPPLDTQYF
TGTGCCAGCAGCTTTCCGGGACAACCTCCCCTGGATACGCAGTATTTT
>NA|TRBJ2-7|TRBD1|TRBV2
CASSLALQGASYEQYF
TGTGCCAGCAGTTTGGCCCTACAGGGGGCCTCCTACGAGCAGTACTTC
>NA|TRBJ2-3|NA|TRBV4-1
CASSQVGGGRTDTQYF
TGCGCCAGCAGCCAAGTTGGAGGGGGCCGCACAGATACGCAGTATTTT
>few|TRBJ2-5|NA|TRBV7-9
CASREGETQYF
TGTGCCAGCCGTGAGGGAGAGACCCAGTACTTC
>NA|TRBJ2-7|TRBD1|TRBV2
CASSRDREYEQYF
TGTGCCAGCAGTAGGGACAGGGAGTACGAGCAGTACTTC
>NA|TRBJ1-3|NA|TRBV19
CASSSGVSGNTIYF
TGTGCCAGTAGTTCCGGGGTCTCTGGAAACACCATATATTTT
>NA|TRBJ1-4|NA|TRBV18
CASSPREGTNEKLFF
TGTGCCAGCTCACCTCGCGAGGGCACTAATGAAAAACTGTTTTTT
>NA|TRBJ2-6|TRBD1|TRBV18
CASSPRQGAASGANVLTF
TGTGCCAGCTCACCTCGACAGGGAGCAGCCTCTGGGGCCAACGTCCTGACTTTC
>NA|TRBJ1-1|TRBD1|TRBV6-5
CASSYSGLDRGKEAFF
TGTGCCAGCAGTTACTCGGGATTGGACAGGGGGAAGGAGGCTTTCTTT
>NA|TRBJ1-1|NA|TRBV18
CASSPREGFTEAFF
TGTGCCAGCTCACCACGTGAGGGTTTCACTGAAGCTTTCTTT
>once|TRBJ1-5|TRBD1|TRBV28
CASSQGVAGNQPQHF
TGTGCCAGCAGCCAGGGGGTGGCGGGCAATCAGCCCCAGCATTTT
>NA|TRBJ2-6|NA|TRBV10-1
CATPHLWSGAGANVLTF
TGCGCCACCCCCCACCTATGGTCAGGGGCTGGGGCCAACGTCCTGACTTTC
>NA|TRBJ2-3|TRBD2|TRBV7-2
CASSSRGTSNVTRTDTQYF
TGTGCCAGCAGCTCCCGCGGGACTAGTAATGTCACACGCACAGATACGCAGTATTTT